This record looks at one T cell receptor beta chain sequence and its context. Its antigen is still unknown. Base qualities are missing; no much larger clone stands one base away. Library preparation was by the immunoSEQ multiplex PCR assay. In most patients, genomic DNA was isolated using the Qiagen DNeasy Blood and Tissue Kit and sent frozen to Adaptive Biotechnologies for TCR sequencing. Adaptive Biotechnologies carried out high-throughput TCR-beta CDR3 sequencing of genomic DNA for most patients. The authors processed their data as follows. TCR sequencing data were retrieved from Adaptive's ImmunoSEQ software for roughly 20 patients, whereas three other patients were processed with MiXCR and VDJtools. To correct CD4 versus CD8 sorting errors, any sequence found in both subsets at a frequency ratio below 5:1 was removed. CDR3 nucleotide sequences shared between donor and recipient were removed because their origin could not be assigned. To be classed as alloreactive, a clone needed at least 2-fold expansion over unstimulated cells and a minimum CFSE-low frequency of 0.002% (template counts) or 0.001% (read counts). Clones detected in sequenced pre-transplant spleen, lymph node, or MLR CFSE-low populations of the donor or recipient were defined as mappable. The cumulative frequency of alloreactive clones was calculated as a percentage of all sequences, weighted by copy number. TCRdb carries this immuneACCESS record with in-frame sequences only. Its versions omit some clonotypes, under half of them owing to an unresolved V gene in the studies checked, with the rest unexplained. D and trimming come from the DNA, and the V and J calls and clone size come from that table. Present in this sample are around 78,000 clones, roughly 87% of which were seen just once. The ten largest make up more than 7% of the sample.

This sample was taken from a study of graft-versus-host responses after intestinal transplantation (dated by TCRdb to the early 2020s). Notes on the research overall: Recipients received multivisceral, liver-intestinal, or isolated intestinal transplants. Every recipient was given anti-thymocyte globulin induction, then maintenance tacrolimus and steroids for two to three years. Bulk TCR-beta CDR3 sequencing was used to track graft-versus-host and host-versus-graft alloreactive T cell clones in the graft, circulation and bone marrow after intestinal transplantation. Alloreactive clones were identified by sequencing pre-transplant mixed lymphocyte reaction products and comparing these products with unstimulated pre-transplant donor and recipient T cells. The cohort enrolled some 23 intestinal transplant recipients including one retransplant, and a few patients lacking pretransplant specimens were excluded. Donor T cell macrochimerism was defined as a peak of at least 4% donor T cells among recipient peripheral blood mononuclear cells. Rather than being sequenced by the commercial service, samples from three later patients were sequenced in-house on an Illumina MiSeq and processed with MiXCR. Paper-wide results and their limitations: Early after transplant, declines in HvG clones were associated with peak levels of circulating GvH clones. The conclusions were limited by the relatively low number and heterogeneity of the intestinal transplant patients. In the allografts of patients with donor T cell macrochimerism, GvH to HvG T cell clonal ratios were high. GvH clones were detected in recipient bone marrow, and some of these GvH clones were observed earlier in ileal mucosa or blood, consistent with an intestinal mucosal origin.

Reading the label with the study, this specimen's time point is: cells obtained before transplantation from donor or recipient. CD3+CD4+ and CD3+CD8+ populations were FACS-sorted from unstimulated pre-transplant donor and recipient cells taken from spleen or lymph nodes. Sequencing was performed on unstimulated CD8+ T cells sorted from spleen or lymph node cells, taken before transplant. The TCR sequence derives from a human donor who was the organ donor for an intestinal transplant.

The sequenced DNA: TGTGCCAGCAGCTCTGGGGGACTAGCCTTCCAAGAGACCCAGTACTTC. Translated, it reads CASSSGGLAFQETQYF. The sequence is built from TRBV7-8 and TRBJ2-5; TRBD2 matches 9 bases in the middle. CDR1 and CDR2 were assigned from the germline V gene as SGHVS and FQNEAQ. Trimmed from V: 4 bases; trimmed from J: 1 base; junction bases lacking a gene match: 7. The CDR3 covers 16 residues, taking in both the cysteine and the phenylalanine. Only the CDR3 DNA stays, 48 bases, in frame from base 1.